This T cell receptor beta chain is from a study of neurological immune-mediated disorders (dated by TCRdb to the late 2010s). Background on the whole study: Among the roughly 34 multiple sclerosis patients, relapsing-remitting MS was present in some 31 and secondary progressive MS was present in 3. The cohort comprised 68 subjects: roughly 15 HAM/TSP patients, around 34 multiple sclerosis patients and around 20 healthy controls. The approximately 110 TCR-beta libraries included longitudinal samples, technical triplicates and paired sorted CD4+ and CD8+ T-cell subsets alongside PBMC samples. Peripheral blood TCR-beta repertoires from patients with HTLV-I-associated myelopathy (HAM/TSP), patients with multiple sclerosis, and healthy controls were compared in the study using UMI-based sequencing.

The CDR3 covers 14 residues, taking in both the cysteine and the phenylalanine. Only the CDR3 DNA is retained, 42 bases long and in frame from the first base. As encoded in the germline V gene (reference sequence), CDR1 is DFQATT while CDR2 is SNEGSKA. V lost 1 base and J lost 6 bases, and the count of bases not matched to a germline gene is 4. Libraries from unsorted PBMCs were made from 2 million PBMCs kept in RNAlater at -80 degrees C until RNA extraction. Multiple sclerosis patients were enrolled in a US clinical protocol under which disease progression was evaluated by magnetic resonance imaging. Peripheral blood was subjected to Ficoll-Hypaque density gradient centrifugation to isolate PBMCs, which were then cryopreserved in liquid nitrogen. cDNA was synthesized by template-switch 5'RACE using a primer carrying a 10-nucleotide random unique molecular identifier by which each TCR transcript was tagged. Each sequencing run produced over 160 million TCR-beta sequences covering 15-18 subjects. The RNeasy kit was used for extraction of total RNA. TCR-beta VDJ regions were amplified with primers for the TCR constant region and the 5'RACE anchor, using the KAPA Real-time Library Amplification kit. A first PCR added sample indexes and Illumina adaptors, after which a second PCR increased the library yield. After Ampure bead purification, the roughly 650 bp TCR product was size-selected on a 2% E-gel SizeSelection system. Before pooling, library quality was assessed on a Bioanalyzer, concentration was determined with Qubit, and library quantification was performed with the Kapa Library Quantification kit. An Illumina HiSeq 2500 was used to sequence the libraries paired-end at 2 x 150 bp. To increase sequence diversity, roughly 25-31% phiX was spiked into each library pool. In the original analysis: Quality-filtered reads were processed with the UMI-based MiGEC pipeline, and over 80% of raw TCR sequences were removed by the MiGEC pipeline during error correction. IMGT germline references were used for alignment of VDJ genes, and clonotypes were defined by a unique CDR3 amino acid sequence together with V-J genes. Clonal expansion, Shannon diversity, and CDR3 relatedness (CalcPairwiseDistances, ClusterSamples) were evaluated with VDJtools, and phylogenetic trees were built with CLCbio workbench. Using coefficient-of-variation modelling across technical triplicates, the study counted a clone as expanded if it had at least 8 unique UMIs. The public reads were quality trimmed at Q25 with fastp and then assembled into clones with MiXCR by TCRdb, keeping productive beta chains. Rows with one shared CDR3 protein collapse into an entry with the most common genes and DNA. The V and J calls follow TCRdb's processing rather than the paper's. The sample table holds about 60,000 distinct CDR3 sequences, of which around 3.6% were seen once. The top ten hold 1.5% to 2% of the sample.

Results the study describes overall, beyond this receptor: The MS cluster showed no association with clinical or MRI features, and the authors stated that larger cohorts are needed. TCR clonal expansion was highest in HAM/TSP patients and lowest in MS patients, with MS patients falling below even healthy controls. No identical CDR3 amino acid sequences were found to be shared among expanded clones across subjects, suggesting that TCR-beta repertoires were private in all groups. Phylogenetic analysis grouped repertoires from 18 of 34 MS patients into a cluster of related CDR3 sequences, suggesting a possible repertoire-level signature.

This clonotype has at least ten counts. This clone's antigen is unknown. No clone much larger than this one lies a single base away; base qualities are absent. This sequence originates from a young man with multiple sclerosis. The chain uses TRBV20-1 and TRBJ2-2; TRBD2 agrees with 8 junctional bases. Sequencing was done on a sample of PBMCs. The encoded CDR3 is CSARVGLASGELFF. The nucleotide sequence is given as TGCAGTGCTAGAGTCGGACTAGCTTCCGGGGAGCTGTTTTTT.